This entry features one TCR beta chain sequence. Antigen specificity is unknown. Here immunoSEQ multiplex PCR was the method, and the copy in TCRdb shows in-frame clones only, minus some. The sample lists about 69,000 clones, under 90% occurring once. Trimming pared 6 bases from V and 7 bases from J, leaving 19 bases between. The CDR3 is made up of 15 amino acids. Germline V gene lookup returns CDR1 SGHVS and CDR2 FQNEAQ. The data were taken from a study of OX40 agonist ivuxolimab in advanced cancers. Study-wide background: Allowance was made for prior anti-PD-1, anti-PD-L1 or anti-CTLA-4 therapy, and roughly 40% had some. Notes on the study in general: A proportion of nonresponders additionally exhibited low normalized T-cell clonal expansion. Blood T cells, both CD4+ and CD8+, expanded clonally by week 6 at 0.1 to 3.0 mg/kg.

This chain links TRBV7-8 with TRBJ1-5; possibly TRBD1 for D (6 bases). The clonotype comes from an adult with an advanced solid tumor such as melanoma, head and neck, liver or kidney cancer. Sequencing used CD4+ or CD8+ T cells sorted from blood, obtained in a trial of the OX40 agonist ivuxolimab. In DNA form, the CDR3 reads TGTGCCAGCAGACCGAACCGGGGGCGGGAGCAGCCCCAGCATTTT. Amino acids: CASRPNRGREQPQHF.